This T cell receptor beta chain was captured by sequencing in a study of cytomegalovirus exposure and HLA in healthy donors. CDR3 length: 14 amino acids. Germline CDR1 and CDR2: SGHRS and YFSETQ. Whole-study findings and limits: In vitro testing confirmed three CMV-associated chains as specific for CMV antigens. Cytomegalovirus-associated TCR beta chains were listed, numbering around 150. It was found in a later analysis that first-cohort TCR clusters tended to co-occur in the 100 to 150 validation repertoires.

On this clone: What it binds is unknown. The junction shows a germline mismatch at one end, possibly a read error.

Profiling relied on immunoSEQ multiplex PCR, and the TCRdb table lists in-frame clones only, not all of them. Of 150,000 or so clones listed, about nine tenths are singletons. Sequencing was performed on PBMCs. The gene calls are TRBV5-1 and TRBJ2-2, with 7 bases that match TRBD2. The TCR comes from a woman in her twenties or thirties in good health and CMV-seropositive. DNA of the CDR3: TGCGCCAGCAGTTTGGGCGGGAGAACCGGGGAGCTGTTTTTT. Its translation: CASSLGGRTGELFF.